Shown below are 20 T cell receptor beta chains from a single sample sequenced in a study of blood T cell repertoires in COVID-19. Sequencing was performed with immunoSEQ multiplex PCR; in TCRdb, only in-frame clones are kept and a portion is missing. The data contain approximately 260,000 clones, 79% of them singletons. Sequenced sample: peripheral blood. These receptors came from a woman aged 40 to 50 with active or convalescent COVID-19.

V gene TRBV6-5 combines with J gene TRBJ1-2; 8 bases are shared with TRBD1. Germline V gene sequence: CDR1 MNHEY, CDR2 SVGAGI. The CDR3 is 14 amino acids. J lost 3 bases, V lost 5 bases, and 5 bases had no gene match. The CDR3 sequence: CASSRTGMDYGYTF. CDR3 DNA: TGTGCCAGCAGTCGGACAGGGATGGACTATGGCTACACCTTC.

The chain joins TRBV28 to TRBJ1-1, with D unresolved. V lost 5 bases, J lost 1 base, and 5 bases lay in between. Germline V gives CDR1 MDHEN, CDR2 SYDVKM. The CDR3 has 12 residues. CDR3 sequence: CASSPRNTEAFF. CDR3 coding DNA: TGTGCCAGCAGTCCGCGGAACACTGAAGCTTTCTTT.

The chain joins TRBV14 to TRBJ1-6, with D maybe TRBD1 (6 bases). This CDR3 is 18 amino acids long. Trimming removed 1 base from V and 10 bases from J, with 23 bases in between. Germline CDR1 reads SGHDN; CDR2 reads FVKESK. CDR3 sequence: CASSQVGRQAQFGSPLHF. The CDR3 bases are TGTGCCAGCAGCCAAGTAGGGAGACAGGCCCAATTTGGATCACCCCTCCACTTT.

In this sample, this clone turned up a few times. J is TRBJ2-1 and V is TRBV28; 10 bases align to TRBD2. The V and J ends lost 3 bases and 5 bases, in that order; junction bases with no gene match: 4. The CDR3 has 15 residues. The V gene's germline CDR1 is MDHEN and CDR2 SYDVKM. The CDR3 loop is CASSFSGGLHNEQFF. The CDR3 DNA reads as TGTGCCAGCAGTTTTAGCGGGGGGCTACACAATGAGCAGTTCTTC.

The chain recombines TRBV6-5 with TRBJ2-7; no clear D. Germline values: CDR1 MNHEY, CDR2 SVGAGI. V was trimmed by 5 bases and J by 0 bases, leaving 14 bases between them. CDR3 size: 15 residues. CDR3 residues: CASSHEVPSSYEQYF. CDR3 nucleotides: TGTGCCAGCAGTCACGAAGTCCCCAGCTCCTACGAGCAGTACTTC.

The chain has TRBV2 and TRBJ1-2, with 7 bases that match TRBD1. CDR3 size: 13 residues. Germline CDR1 reads SNHLY; CDR2 reads FYNNEI. Trimming took 6 bases from V and 9 from J; bases not matched to a gene: 10. The CDR3 region has the DNA TGTGCCAGCAGCCTAGACAGGGCCAGGAGCTACACCTTC. Amino acid sequence: CASSLDRARSYTF.

This clone appeared a few times. At one of its ends the junction is not consistent with the germline gene, which may arise from a read error. This chain connects TRBV11-2 to TRBJ1-4; a weak D match, TRBD1 (5 bases). The CDR3 contains 16 residues. Germline values: CDR1 SGHAT, CDR2 FQNNGV. Here the CDR3 DNA reads TGTGCCAGCAGCCTAGACAGATTTGCAACTAATGAAAAACTGTTTTTT. Its protein product is CASSLDRFATNEKLFF.

This chain uses TRBV18 with TRBJ1-1; D is unclear. Trimming left V 0 bases short and J 2 bases short, with 10 bases between. Germline CDR1 and CDR2: KGHSH and LQKENI. This CDR3 comprises 15 residues. The CDR3 sequence is CASSPPGQINTEAFF. Written as DNA, the CDR3 is TGTGCCAGCTCACCACCTGGGCAGATCAACACTGAAGCTTTCTTT.

The rearrangement joins TRBV5-4 to TRBJ2-1; D perhaps matches TRBD2 (5 bases). The CDR3 sequence is 12 residues long. V was clipped by 0 bases and J by 9 bases, with 7 bases between them. Germline CDR1 and CDR2: SGHNT and YYREEE (reference sequence). The CDR3 protein is CASSLVRGEQFF. CDR3 coding DNA: TGTGCCAGCAGCTTGGTCCGGGGTGAGCAGTTCTTC. The variable domain in full, with the rest retrieved from reference TRBV5-4 and TRBJ2-1, is ETGVTQSPTHLIKTRGQQVTLRCSSQSGHNTVSWYQQALGQGPQFIFQYYREEENGRGNFPPRFSGLQFPNYSSELNVNALELDDSALYLCASSLVRGEQFFGPGTRLTVL.

This clone was observed a handful of times. V usage is TRBV15 and J usage is TRBJ1-2; D unresolved. The CDR3 runs 14 residues. Trimming pared 0 bases from V and 1 base from J, leaving 6 bases between. Germline V lookup: CDR1 LNHNV, CDR2 YYDKDF (reference sequence). Written as DNA, the CDR3 is TGTGCCACCAGCAGAGATCTCCGTAACTATGGCTACACCTTC. Its translation is CATSRDLRNYGYTF.

This clone was counted only a few times. V and J are TRBV6-5 and TRBJ2-7; 8 bases map to TRBD1. CDR1 is MNHEY and CDR2 is SVGAGI in the germline V gene. This CDR3 contains 15 residues. V lost 0 bases to trimming and J lost 1 base; unmatched junction nucleotides: 2. CDR3 in amino acids: CASSYSDRASYEQYV. The DNA for the CDR3 is TGTGCCAGCAGTTACTCGGACAGGGCATCCTACGAGCAGTACGTC.

The chain couples TRBV30 to TRBJ2-7, with no clear D. This CDR3 is built from 11 residues. With 3 bases removed from V and 0 bases from J, the gap between germline ends came to 3 bases. Germline V gene sequence: CDR1 GTSNPN, CDR2 SVGIG (reference sequence). This CDR3 is CAWRSSYEQYV. DNA for the CDR3: TGTGCCTGGAGGAGCTCCTACGAGCAGTACGTC.

The J gene is TRBJ2-4, the V gene TRBV21-1; TRBD2 is the table's D call and was not checked against the DNA. TRBV21-1 is given as a pseudogene. CDR3 size: 18 residues. The chain's CDR3 is CASSKAEGSLEAKNIQYF. CDR3 sequence (DNA): TGTGCCAGCAGCAAAGCTGAGGGAAGCCTGGAAGCCAAAAACATTCAGTACTTC.

The chain recombines TRBV28 with TRBJ1-3, with a possible D match to TRBD1 (5 bases). Germline V lookup: CDR1 MDHEN, CDR2 SYDVKM. The V gene lost 6 bases and the J gene lost 0 bases, with 18 bases spanning the gap. The length of the CDR3 is 17 residues. The CDR3 nucleotides are TGTGCCAGCAGGGCGGGGAGGGGCCGCGACTCTGGAAACACCATATATTTT. It translates to CASRAGRGRDSGNTIYF. The full variable domain, with the rest looked up from reference TRBV28 and TRBJ1-3, is DVKVTQSSRYLVKRTGEKVFLECVQDMDHENMFWYRQDPGLGLRLIYFSYDVKMKEKGDIPEGYSVSREKKERFSLILESASTNQTSMYLCASRAGRGRDSGNTIYFGEGSWLTVV.

The chain carries TRBV15 and TRBJ2-2; D may be TRBD1 (6 bases). The CDR3 loop spans 13 amino acids. V was pared by 9 bases and J by 5 bases, with 13 bases between. Per the germline V gene, CDR1 is LNHNV and CDR2 is YYDKDF (reference sequence). CDR3 residues: CATRGGLTGELFF. The CDR3 DNA reads as TGTGCCACACGAGGGGGTCTAACCGGGGAGCTGTTTTTT.

The gene calls are TRBV2 and TRBJ1-6; D possibly corresponds to TRBD1 (6 bases). Germline loops: CDR1 SNHLY, CDR2 FYNNEI. The length of the CDR3 is 14 residues. The V and J ends lost 8 bases and 5 bases respectively, with 13 bases between them. The CDR3 protein is CASSLYRDNSPLHF. The CDR3 DNA reads TGTGCCAGCTCACTTTACAGGGATAATTCACCCCTCCACTTT. Variable domain in full (rest from reference TRBV2 and TRBJ1-6): EPEVTQTPSHQVTQMGQEVILRCVPISNHLYFYWYRQILGQKVEFLVSFYNNEISEKSEIFDDQFSVERPDGSNFTLKIRSTKLEDSAMYFCASSLYRDNSPLHFGNGTRLTVT.

The chain links TRBV2 to TRBJ2-5; TRBD2 matches 11 bases. Germline CDR1 SNHLY, CDR2 FYNNEI. J gave up 3 bases and V 5 bases, and 8 bases lay outside the gene matches. The CDR3 contains 16 residues. The CDR3 sequence: CASSINSGGEEETQYF. CDR3 coding DNA: TGTGCCAGCAGTATTAATAGCGGGGGGGAGGAAGAGACCCAGTACTTC.

The chain couples TRBV28 to TRBJ1-2; TRBD1 aligns across 10 bases. V trimming: 3 bases; J trimming: 6 bases; junction bases outside the gene matches: 7. This CDR3 has 15 amino acids. In germline, CDR1 is MDHEN, CDR2 SYDVKM. This CDR3 is CASSFFRQGANGYTF. CDR3 DNA sequence: TGTGCCAGCAGTTTTTTTAGACAGGGGGCAAATGGCTACACCTTC.

This clone was seen a single time. The V and J genes are TRBV2 and TRBJ2-2; D gene unclear. Looked up from germline, CDR1 is SNHLY and CDR2 is FYNNEI. The CDR3 runs to 12 residues. Deletions cut 8 bases from V and 0 bases from J, with 4 bases between. The CDR3 loop reads CASLSNTGELFF. DNA for the CDR3: TGTGCCAGCCTCTCGAACACCGGGGAGCTGTTTTTT.

A single count supports this clone. The rearrangement uses TRBV7-9 and TRBJ1-3, with D perhaps TRBD1 (6 bases). The CDR3 is made up of 14 amino acids. Germline loops: CDR1 SEHNR, CDR2 FQNEAQ (reference sequence). Trimming shortened V by 4 bases and J by 8 bases, and 15 bases separated the two germline ends. In DNA form, the CDR3 reads TGTGCCAGCAGCTCCACCACAGGGTTCTACACCATATATTTT. This sequence encodes CASSSTTGFYTIYF. The entire variable domain, with the rest obtained from reference TRBV7-9 and TRBJ1-3, is as follows: DTGVSQNPRHKITKRGQNVTFRCDPISEHNRLYWYRQTLGQGPEFLTYFQNEAQLEKSRLLSDRFSAERPKGSFSTLEIQRTEQGDSAMYLCASSSTTGFYTIYFGEGSWLTVV.